This passage covers 17 T cell receptor beta chains from one sample sequenced in a study of T cell repertoires in cytomegalovirus infection. No antigens are known for them. TCRdb ran MiXCR on the reads and lists one entry per CDR3 protein. There are roughly 500,000 distinct CDR3 sequences in the sample; about two fifths occur only once, and roughly two fifths lies in the top ten. Sequencing used cultured PBMCs, obtained from culture after CMV antigen stimulation. These TCRs come from a human donor in good health (CMV status not recorded). Some clones in this sample may be carry-over from other donors' samples.

DNA for the CDR3: TGTGCCAGCAGCCCCCTGGGACGTCTTCTTGAAGCTTTCTTT. Translated, it gives CASSPLGRLLEAFF. The V gene is TRBV11-2, the J gene TRBJ1-1; D is possibly TRBD1 (5 bases). The CDR3 runs 14 residues. Germline assignment: CDR1 SGHAT and CDR2 FQNNGV. V shed 5 bases and J shed 7 bases, with 17 bases lying between them.

The rearrangement links TRBV7-9 to TRBJ2-5; TRBD1 matches at 8 bases. CDR1 and CDR2 (germline): SEHNR, FQNEAQ (reference sequence). This CDR3 is built from 15 residues. J was trimmed by 9 bases and V by 7 bases; bases with no gene match: 16. In DNA form, the CDR3 reads TGTGCCAGCATTCCGGACAGGGATCAAGTGGGGTCCCAGTACTTC. Translated: CASIPDRDQVGSQYF.

The gene calls are TRBV6-6 and TRBJ2-1; a weak D match, TRBD1 (6 bases). Trimming took off 2 bases at V and 0 bases at J, with 14 bases between the two ends. The CDR3 is 17 amino acids. Germline CDR1 and CDR2: MNHNY and SVGAGI (reference sequence). The CDR3 nucleotides are TGTGCCAGCAGTTACCGACGACAGGAGAGCTCCTACAATGAGCAGTTCTTC. This encodes CASSYRRQESSYNEQFF.

This chain connects TRBV7-2 to TRBJ2-7; 11 bases map to TRBD2. CDR3 length equals 17 residues. The germline V gene encodes CDR1 SGHTA and CDR2 FQGNSA. Trimming took 0 bases from V and 1 from J; bases not matched to a gene: 5. The CDR3 region is CASSLAFSGGGSYEQYF. The DNA of the CDR3 is TGTGCCAGCAGCTTAGCGTTTAGCGGGGGGGGATCCTACGAGCAGTACTTC.

This rearrangement joins TRBV20-1 to TRBJ1-2; a possible D gene is TRBD1 (5 bases). Between the trimmed V and J ends, which lost 6 bases and 2 bases, there was a span of 10 bases. This CDR3 region has 12 residues. CDR1 is DFQATT and CDR2 is SNEGSKA in the germline V gene (reference sequence). The CDR3 nucleotides read TGCAGTGCCACCGGGGGAAACTATGGCTACACCTTC. As protein: CSATGGNYGYTF.

This sequence joins TRBV7-2 and TRBJ1-2; no clear D gene. The length of the CDR3 is 14 residues. V was cut by 5 bases and J by 1 base, with 11 bases left in between. Germline assignment: CDR1 SGHTA and CDR2 FQGNSA. This chain's CDR3 is CASSPGSFNYGYTF. The CDR3 bases are TGTGCCAGCAGCCCCGGGAGCTTTAACTATGGCTACACCTTC. Full variable domain (rest looked up from reference TRBV7-2 and TRBJ1-2): GAGVSQSPSNKVTEKGKDVELRCDPISGHTALYWYRQSLGQGLEFLIYFQGNSAPDKSGLPSDRFSAERTGGSVSTLTIQRTQQEDSAVYLCASSPGSFNYGYTFGSGTRLTVV.

The chain links TRBV12-3 or TRBV12-4 to TRBJ1-1, with D unclear. The CDR3 contains 12 residues. V lost 6 bases to trimming and J lost 12 bases, with 17 bases between them. The CDR3 spells CASSPPSRRTFF. The CDR3 bases are TGTGCCAGCAGCCCACCATCCCGAAGAACTTTCTTT.

This clonotype appeared a few times. V gene TRBV18 combines with J gene TRBJ2-3; 8 bases are a match to TRBD2. With 2 bases clipped from V and 6 bases from J, the junction kept 7 bases outside the gene matches. The CDR3 is 15 amino acids. Germline values: CDR1 KGHSH, CDR2 LQKENI. The CDR3 sequence is CASSPTTGGRDTQYF. CDR3 bases: TGTGCCAGCTCACCAACGACTGGCGGGAGGGATACGCAGTATTTT.

This rearrangement joins TRBV12-3 or TRBV12-4 to TRBJ2-7; TRBD1 agrees at 9 bases. The CDR3 is made up of 16 amino acids. V lost 2 bases and J lost 0; bases outside the gene matches: 5. For the CDR3, the DNA is TGTGCCAGCAGTTTATGGGGGACAGGGTCCTCCTACGAGCAGTACTTC. Residues: CASSLWGTGSSYEQYF.

The V and J genes are TRBV15 and TRBJ2-3; a weak D match, TRBD1 (6 bases). This CDR3 contains 13 residues. V was pared by 6 bases and J by 5 bases, with 12 bases between. Germline lookup yields CDR1 LNHNV and CDR2 YYDKDF (reference sequence). The CDR3 DNA reads TGTGCCACCAGGAGAACAGGGCGAGATACGCAGTATTTT. Encoded protein: CATRRTGRDTQYF.

The V call is TRBV12-3 or TRBV12-4, the J call TRBJ2-1, with TRBD2 matching over 11 bases. CDR3 size: 14 residues. V lost 7 bases, J lost 5 bases, and 4 bases stayed unmatched. The CDR3 DNA reads as TGTGCCAGCACGGCGGGACTAGCGGACAATGAGCAGTTCTTC. Translation gives CASTAGLADNEQFF.

J is TRBJ1-2 and V is TRBV7-4; 9 bases map to TRBD1. CDR1 and CDR2 (germline): SGHVT, SQSDAQ. V shed 5 bases, J shed 7 bases, and the junction held 8 bases outside the gene matches. The CDR3 has 14 amino acids. The CDR3 DNA is TGTGCCAGCAGCCCCATGGGGACAGGGCTTGGCTACACCTTC. Residues: CASSPMGTGLGYTF.

The chain couples TRBV2 to TRBJ2-2; D perhaps matches TRBD2 (6 bases). This CDR3 has 17 residues. The V end was cut by 3 bases, the J end by 3 bases, with 17 bases between. Germline V CDR1 and CDR2: SNHLY, FYNNEI. CDR3 bases: TGTGCCAGCAGTGATCCCCGGGGGACGGCGGACACCGGGGAGCTGTTTTTT. It translates to CASSDPRGTADTGELFF.

This clonotype was recorded many times. This chain joins TRBV7-2 and TRBJ2-3, with D possibly matching TRBD2 (5 bases). V dropped 3 bases and J dropped 2 bases, with 9 bases sitting between them. This CDR3 contains 14 residues. Germline loops: CDR1 SGHTA, CDR2 FQGNSA. CDR3 DNA sequence: TGTGCCAGCAGCTTTGCGGGTACCACAGATACGCAGTATTTT. Translation gives CASSFAGTTDTQYF.

V and J are TRBV20-1 and TRBJ2-5; tentatively, D is TRBD1 or TRBD2 (5 bases each). Germline lookup yields CDR1 DFQATT and CDR2 SNEGSKA (reference sequence). The CDR3 is made up of 12 amino acids. V shed 7 bases and J shed 2 bases, with 11 bases lying between them. This chain's CDR3 is CSVGEGQETQYF. The CDR3 DNA follows: TGCAGTGTGGGGGAAGGACAAGAGACCCAGTACTTC.

The J gene is TRBJ2-2, the V gene TRBV2, with a weak D call TRBD1 (5 bases). Looked up from germline, CDR1 is SNHLY and CDR2 is FYNNEI. Deletions cut 6 bases from V and 3 bases from J, with 8 bases between. This CDR3 comprises 13 residues. CDR3 coding DNA: TGTGCCAGCAGACCCAGGGACACCGGGGAGCTGTTTTTT. Protein sequence: CASRPRDTGELFF.

This clonotype occurred a few times. The rearrangement uses TRBV7-2 and TRBJ2-1; D perhaps matches TRBD2 (7 bases). The CDR3 spans 16 residues. Trimming removed 5 bases from V and 4 bases from J, with 18 bases in between. Germline assignment: CDR1 SGHTA and CDR2 FQGNSA. In DNA form, the CDR3 reads TGTGCCAGCAGCCCACAAGGGGGGGGCCGATACAATGAGCAGTTCTTC. This sequence encodes CASSPQGGGRYNEQFF.